This is a list of T cell receptor beta chains from one sample in a study of CD8 T cells in ankylosing spondylitis. TCRdb called the 5' RACE reads again in MiXCR, with one record for every CDR3 protein. The sample has under 250,000 distinct CDR3 sequences; roughly 10% are singletons. The sequenced sample consisted of blood, either unsorted or a sorted T cell fraction (not recorded which). Receptors were obtained from a male donor with ankylosing spondylitis or in good health (not recorded which). Each CDR3 is given with its conserved first and last residue. Each record gives: clone size, V gene, D gene, J gene, CDR3 protein, CDR3 DNA. D genes are given only for firm matches. For some rows the clone size is stated as once, few or many, or as a class when expanded; others skip it.

>many|TRBV14|-|TRBJ1-1
CASSQEVRGTEAFF
TGTGCCAGCAGCCAAGAAGTCAGGGGTACTGAAGCTTTCTTT
>few|TRBV6-1|TRBD1|TRBJ2-7
CASSAAGGVYEQYF
TGTGCCAGCAGTGCGGCAGGGGGAGTCTACGAGCAGTACTTC
>many|TRBV20-1|-|TRBJ2-7
CSATSPRGANEQYF
TGCAGTGCTACTTCGCCCCGGGGGGCCAACGAGCAGTACTTC
>many|TRBV5-6|TRBD2|TRBJ2-1
CASTGTSGGPTYNEQFF
TGTGCCAGCACCGGTACTAGCGGGGGGCCGACCTACAATGAGCAGTTCTTC
>-|TRBV3-1|-|TRBJ1-1
CASSQGAGSAEAFF
TGTGCCAGCAGCCAAGGTGCGGGGTCGGCTGAAGCTTTCTTT
>-|TRBV12-3/TRBV12-4|-|TRBJ2-2
CASSPWRTGELFF
TGTGCCAGCAGTCCCTGGAGGACCGGGGAGCTGTTTTTT
>-|TRBV12-3/TRBV12-4|TRBD2|TRBJ2-3
CASSPTGTSGTKFVRGYF
TGTGCCAGCAGTCCGACCGGGACTAGCGGGACCAAATTTGTTCGAGGGTATTTT
>-|TRBV7-6|TRBD2|TRBJ2-3
CASSSGLGTDTQYF
TGTGCCAGCAGCTCAGGACTAGGGACAGATACGCAGTATTTT
>-|TRBV27|TRBD1|TRBJ1-1
CASTRIQGDHTEAFF
TGTGCCAGCACCAGAATTCAGGGGGATCACACTGAAGCTTTCTTT
>few|TRBV5-1|TRBD1|TRBJ1-1
CASSLGGQGRTEAFF
TGCGCCAGCAGCTTGGGGGGACAGGGAAGGACTGAAGCTTTCTTT
>-|TRBV29-1|-|TRBJ2-7
CSVSRGSKQYF
TGCAGCGTAAGCAGGGGTTCCAAGCAGTACTTC
>many|TRBV13|-|TRBJ2-1
CASSLGRGSYNEQFF
TGTGCCAGCAGCTTAGGACGGGGGTCCTACAATGAGCAGTTCTTC
>many|TRBV3-1|-|TRBJ2-3
CASSQASVGRDTQYF
TGTGCCAGCAGCCAAGCTTCGGTAGGGAGAGATACGCAGTATTTT
>many|TRBV5-1|-|TRBJ2-7
CASSLQTQGEQYF
TGCGCCAGCAGCCTCCAGACCCAAGGGGAGCAGTACTTC
>many|TRBV5-4|TRBD2|TRBJ2-1
CASSPPSGISEQFF
TGTGCCAGCAGCCCGCCTAGCGGGATATCTGAGCAGTTCTTC
>many|TRBV20-1|-|TRBJ2-5
CSVLATPGYQETQYF
TGCAGTGTACTCGCTACGCCAGGTTACCAAGAGACCCAGTACTTC
>many|TRBV6-5|TRBD2|TRBJ2-1
CASSYATSGSEQFF
TGTGCCAGCAGTTATGCAACTAGCGGGAGTGAGCAGTTCTTC
>many|TRBV5-1|-|TRBJ2-5
CASSFRDPSAETQYF
TGCGCCAGCAGCTTCCGGGACCCCTCAGCGGAGACCCAGTACTTC
>many|TRBV7-8|-|TRBJ2-7
CASSVGRVTYEQYF
TGTGCCAGCAGCGTGGGCAGGGTAACCTACGAGCAGTACTTC
>few|TRBV20-1|-|TRBJ1-2
CSARGPGGTQGNGYTF
TGCAGTGCTAGAGGTCCCGGAGGAACGCAAGGGAATGGCTACACCTTC
>many|TRBV6-4|TRBD2|TRBJ2-3
CASSDSGGATDTQYF
TGTGCCAGCAGTGACAGCGGGGGGGCCACAGATACGCAGTATTTT
>-|TRBV3-1|TRBD2|TRBJ2-1
CASSPLGAGAYNEQFF
TGTGCCAGCAGCCCCCTCGGGGCGGGAGCGTACAATGAGCAGTTCTTC